This entry lists 19 T cell receptor beta chains sequenced from one sample in a study of blood T cell repertoires in COVID-19. The method was immunoSEQ multiplex PCR; TCRdb's version includes in-frame clones alone and lacks a portion of them. This table holds 180,000 or so clones, approximately 91% found once. Material for sequencing was peripheral blood. The origin of the receptors is a man between 18 and 29 years old with active or convalescent COVID-19.

The rearrangement uses TRBV5-1 and TRBJ2-7; D is possibly TRBD1 (7 bases). The ends were cut back, 0 bases at V and 7 bases at J, with 11 bases in the middle. CDR1 and CDR2 from the germline V gene are SGHRS and YFSETQ. This CDR3 has 13 amino acids. CDR3 sequence: CASSLDRGGEQYF. The CDR3, as DNA: TGCGCCAGCAGCTTGGACAGGGGAGGAGAGCAGTACTTC.

This clone was seen a few times. The chain carries TRBV7-2 and TRBJ2-1; D unresolved. This CDR3 has 14 residues. V was shortened by 1 base and J by 9 bases, with 13 bases between the two germline ends. Looked up from germline, CDR1 is SGHTA and CDR2 is FQGNSA. The CDR3 is CASSLDTELSEQFF. The CDR3 region has the DNA TGTGCCAGCAGCTTAGATACGGAGCTGAGTGAGCAGTTCTTC.

The chain has TRBV7-9 and TRBJ1-6; D is ambiguous. The germline V gene encodes CDR1 SEHNR and CDR2 FQNEAQ (reference sequence). V was clipped by 2 bases and J by 9 bases, with 11 bases between them. The CDR3 spans 14 residues. The CDR3 here is CASSLSSSVSPLHF. In DNA, the CDR3 is TGTGCCAGCAGCTTATCCTCTTCGGTTTCACCCCTCCACTTT.

DNA of the CDR3: TGTGCCAGCAGTTACTCCAGACAGGCGGATCAGCCCCAGCATTTT. Translating it yields CASSYSRQADQPQHF. The V call is TRBV6-2 or TRBV6-3, the J call TRBJ1-5; a possible D gene is TRBD1 (6 bases). CDR3 size: 15 residues. The ends were cut back, 0 bases at V and 5 bases at J, with 11 bases in the middle. Germline CDR1 reads MNHEY; CDR2 reads SVGEGT.

In DNA form, the CDR3 reads TGTGCCAGCAGCCCCAGGGGGCTTCACGAGACCCAGTACTTC. Its translation: CASSPRGLHETQYF. V usage is TRBV7-2 and J usage is TRBJ2-5, with TRBD1 identical over 8 bases. Looked up from germline, CDR1 is SGHTA and CDR2 is FQGNSA. CDR3 length: 14 amino acids. Germline trimming cut 5 bases from V and 5 bases from J; bases unmatched to any gene: 7.

A single count supports this clone. V and J are TRBV11-2 and TRBJ2-3, with D perhaps matching TRBD1 (6 bases). The CDR3 consists of 15 residues. Germline V gene data show CDR1 as SGHAT and CDR2 as FQNNGV. V lost 0 bases and J 9 bases, leaving 16 bases between the germline ends. The CDR3 protein is CASSLDQQGGKTQYF. The DNA for the CDR3 is TGTGCCAGCAGCTTAGATCAACAGGGTGGGAAAACGCAGTATTTT. The whole variable domain, filled in from reference TRBV11-2 and TRBJ2-3, reads EAGVAQSPRYKIIEKRQSVAFWCNPISGHATLYWYQQILGQGPKLLIQFQNNGVVDDSQLPKDRFSAERLKGVDSTLKIQPAKLEDSAVYLCASSLDQQGGKTQYFGPGTRLTVL.

The chain has TRBV15 and TRBJ2-3, with a weak D call TRBD1 (6 bases). The CDR3 extends over 14 amino acids. Germline loops: CDR1 LNHNV, CDR2 YYDKDF (reference sequence). V was clipped by 5 bases and J by 3 bases, with 12 bases between them. The CDR3 nucleotides are TGTGCCACCAGCGAATTCCAGGGGACAGATACGCAGTATTTT. This translates into CATSEFQGTDTQYF. Full variable domain (remainder filled in from reference TRBV15 and TRBJ2-3): DAMVIQNPRYQVTQFGKPVTLSCSQTLNHNVMYWYQQKSSQAPKLLFHYYDKDFNNEADTPDNFQSRRPNTSFCFLDIRSPGLGDTAMYLCATSEFQGTDTQYFGPGTRLTVL.

V usage is TRBV30 and J usage is TRBJ2-3; 11 bases are shared with TRBD2. CDR3 length: 16 amino acids. Germline trimming cut 5 bases from V and 5 bases from J; bases unmatched to any gene: 12. Germline V lookup: CDR1 GTSNPN, CDR2 SVGIG (reference sequence). CDR3 in DNA: TGTGCCTGGGACTTAGCGGGAGGGCCATCGGTAGATACGCAGTATTTT. Residues: CAWDLAGGPSVDTQYF.

The chain uses TRBV19 and TRBJ2-2, with a tentative D call TRBD2 (6 bases). Germline loops: CDR1 LNHDA, CDR2 SQIVND (reference sequence). The CDR3 runs to 17 residues. With 3 bases removed from V and 6 bases from J, the gap between germline ends came to 20 bases. The CDR3 reads CASSMYGSGIPSGELFF. In nucleotides, the CDR3 is TGTGCCAGTAGTATGTACGGTAGCGGTATACCGTCCGGGGAGCTGTTTTTT.

V usage is TRBV6-2 or TRBV6-3 and J usage is TRBJ2-7; D unresolved. Trimming pared 2 bases from V and 0 bases from J, leaving 11 bases between. Germline CDR1 and CDR2: MNHEY and SVGEGT. This CDR3 spans 15 amino acids. CDR3 bases: TGTGCCAGCAGTTACAGAGCATACCTCTCCTACGAGCAGTACTTC. Amino acid sequence: CASSYRAYLSYEQYF.

CDR3 region: CASSFATSGGTDTQYF. DNA for the CDR3: TGCGCCAGCAGCTTCGCGACTAGCGGGGGCACAGATACGCAGTATTTT. The chain recombines TRBV5-1 with TRBJ2-3, with 11 bases lining up with TRBD2. The CDR3 length is 16 residues. CDR1 and CDR2 (germline): SGHRS, YFSETQ. The V gene end was trimmed by 2 bases and the J gene end by 1 base; junction bases not matched to a gene: 3.

V and J are TRBV9 and TRBJ1-2, with TRBD1 as a possible D gene (5 bases). Looked up from germline, CDR1 is SGDLS and CDR2 is YYNGEE. This CDR3 has 12 amino acids. The V gene lost 5 bases and the J gene lost 2 bases, with 7 bases spanning the gap. The CDR3 DNA sequence: TGTGCCAGCAGGGGGCCGAACTATGGCTACACCTTC. Its protein is CASRGPNYGYTF.

The chain recombines TRBV15 with TRBJ1-4; 8 bases are shared with TRBD1. J gave up 0 bases and V 8 bases, and 2 bases lay outside the gene matches. The CDR3 consists of 14 residues. Germline lookup yields CDR1 LNHNV and CDR2 YYDKDF (reference sequence). The CDR3 reads CATATGATNEKLFF. The CDR3 DNA reads TGTGCCACCGCGACAGGGGCAACTAATGAAAAACTGTTTTTT.

The sample holds one count of this clone. V usage is TRBV25-1 and J usage is TRBJ2-3; D is perhaps TRBD1 (5 bases). CDR3 size: 14 residues. The germline V and J ends were trimmed by 2 bases and 4 bases, with 10 bases remaining between them. Germline CDR1 MGHDK, CDR2 SYGVNS. The CDR3 loop reads CASSEGASADTQYF. Here the CDR3 DNA reads TGTGCCAGCAGTGAAGGGGCGTCAGCAGATACGCAGTATTTT.

This chain links TRBV7-9 with TRBJ1-1; maybe TRBD1 (6 bases). Trimming removed 1 base at V and 2 bases at J, with 11 bases between. The CDR3 has 15 residues. Germline V gene lookup returns CDR1 SEHNR and CDR2 FQNEAQ (reference sequence). Here the CDR3 reads CASSLVAGVNTEAFF. The CDR3 nucleotides are TGTGCCAGCAGCTTAGTGGCAGGGGTTAACACTGAAGCTTTCTTT. The complete variable domain, with remaining parts taken from reference TRBV7-9 and TRBJ1-1, reads DTGVSQNPRHKITKRGQNVTFRCDPISEHNRLYWYRQTLGQGPEFLTYFQNEAQLEKSRLLSDRFSAERPKGSFSTLEIQRTEQGDSAMYLCASSLVAGVNTEAFFGQGTRLTVV.

This rearrangement joins TRBV7-9 to TRBJ2-1; 9 nucleotides line up with TRBD1. Trimming took 0 bases from V and 8 from J; bases not matched to a gene: 5. This CDR3 spans 15 amino acids. Per the germline V gene, CDR1 is SEHNR and CDR2 is FQNEAQ (reference sequence). The CDR3 nucleotides read TGTGCCAGCAGCTTAGCTGGGGACAGGGACTATGAGCAGTTCTTC. It is translated as CASSLAGDRDYEQFF. Variable domain in full (rest from reference TRBV7-9 and TRBJ2-1): DTGVSQNPRHKITKRGQNVTFRCDPISEHNRLYWYRQTLGQGPEFLTYFQNEAQLEKSRLLSDRFSAERPKGSFSTLEIQRTEQGDSAMYLCASSLAGDRDYEQFFGPGTRLTVL.

The chain has TRBV10-2 and TRBJ1-6; tentatively, D is TRBD1 (6 bases). Trimming cost V 7 bases and J 9 bases, with 16 bases left between them. This CDR3 has 14 amino acids. In germline, CDR1 is WSHSY, CDR2 SAAADI. This chain's CDR3 is CASTDRRRGSPLHF. CDR3 bases: TGCGCCAGCACAGACAGGAGACGAGGTTCACCCCTCCACTTT.

V usage is TRBV6-2 or TRBV6-3 and J usage is TRBJ2-7; 10 positions match TRBD2. V trimming: 2 bases; J trimming: 1 base; junction bases outside the gene matches: 5. Germline CDR1 and CDR2: MNHEY and SVGEGT. CDR3 length: 16 amino acids. The CDR3 sequence: CASSYGLAGVSYEQYF. The CDR3 region has the DNA TGTGCCAGCAGTTACGGGCTAGCGGGAGTATCCTACGAGCAGTACTTC.

The chain carries TRBV30 and TRBJ2-3, with 7 bases fitting TRBD2. The length of the CDR3 is 15 residues. CDR1 is GTSNPN, CDR2 SVGIG, per germline (reference sequence). V lost 3 bases to trimming and J lost 4 bases; unmatched junction nucleotides: 10. CDR3 sequence (DNA): TGTGCCTGGAGAATCCTAGCGGCGCGTTCAGATACGCAGTATTTT. Translated, it gives CAWRILAARSDTQYF.